These 3 T cell receptor beta chains came from one sample sequenced in a study of cytomegalovirus exposure and HLA in healthy donors (dated by TCRdb to 2017 to 2019). The library came from the immunoSEQ multiplex PCR assay. The multiplex PCR relied on a mix of 60 forward primers for TCR Vbeta segments and 13 reverse primers for TCR Jbeta segments. TCRdb mirrors the immuneACCESS table, restricted to in-frame sequences. Some clones are absent from its copies; in checked studies, under half trace to an unresolved V gene, and the reason for the others is unknown. Across this sample there are some 170,000 clones, with 81% seen only once. The ten largest clones represent 4.9% of the sample. The sample consisted of PBMCs. These receptors all stem from a woman between 18 and 30 years old in good health and CMV-seropositive.

The V gene is TRBV6-6, the J gene TRBJ2-5, with a possible D match to TRBD2 (6 bases). Germline values: CDR1 MNHNY, CDR2 SVGAGI (reference sequence). This CDR3 is 12 amino acids long. The V end was cut by 3 bases, the J end by 13 bases, with 15 bases between. The CDR3, as DNA: TGTGCCAGCAGTTATCCCACTAGCCACATGTACTTC. It translates to CASSYPTSHMYF.

This sequence joins TRBV29-1 and TRBJ2-1, with D tentatively TRBD2 (6 bases). Looked up from germline, CDR1 is SQVTM and CDR2 is ANQGSEA. Deletions cut 6 bases from V and 9 bases from J, with 30 bases between. CDR3 length: 17 amino acids. The DNA of the CDR3 is TGCAGCGTCACACAATTGGGGGAGGCCACCGTTAGGGGTGAGCAGTTCTTC. This gives the protein CSVTQLGEATVRGEQFF.

V and J are TRBV5-1 and TRBJ1-6; possibly TRBD1 for D (5 bases). V was trimmed by 1 base and J by 7 bases, leaving 12 bases between them. There are 15 residues in the CDR3. Germline lookup yields CDR1 SGHRS and CDR2 YFSETQ. For the CDR3, the DNA is TGCGCCAGCAGCTTGAGTTCAGGGCGGAATTCACCCCTCCACTTT. Translating gives CASSLSSGRNSPLHF. Full variable domain (missing parts from reference TRBV5-1 and TRBJ1-6): KAGVTQTPRYLIKTRGQQVTLSCSPISGHRSVSWYQQTPGQGLQFLFEYFSETQRNKGNFPGRFSGRQFSNSRSEMNVSTLELGDSALYLCASSLSSGRNSPLHFGNGTRLTVT.